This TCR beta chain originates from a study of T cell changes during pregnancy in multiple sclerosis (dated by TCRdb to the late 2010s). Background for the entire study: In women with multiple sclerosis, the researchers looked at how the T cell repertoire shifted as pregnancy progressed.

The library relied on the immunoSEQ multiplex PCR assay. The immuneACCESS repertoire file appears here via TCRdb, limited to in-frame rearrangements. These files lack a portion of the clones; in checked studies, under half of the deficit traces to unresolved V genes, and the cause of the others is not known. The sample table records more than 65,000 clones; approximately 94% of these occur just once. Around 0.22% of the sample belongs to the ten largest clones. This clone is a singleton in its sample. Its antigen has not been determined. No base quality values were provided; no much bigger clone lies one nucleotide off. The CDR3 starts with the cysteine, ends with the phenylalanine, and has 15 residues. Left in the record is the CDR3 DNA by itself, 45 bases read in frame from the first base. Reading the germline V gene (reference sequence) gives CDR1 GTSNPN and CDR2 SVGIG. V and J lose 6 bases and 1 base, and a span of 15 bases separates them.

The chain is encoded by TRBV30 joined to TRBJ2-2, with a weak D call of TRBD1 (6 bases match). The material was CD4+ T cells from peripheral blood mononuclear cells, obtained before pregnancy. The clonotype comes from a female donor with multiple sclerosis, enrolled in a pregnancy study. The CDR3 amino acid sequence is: CACRTGQQNTGELFF. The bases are TGTGCCTGCAGGACGGGACAACAGAACACCGGGGAGCTGTTTTTT.